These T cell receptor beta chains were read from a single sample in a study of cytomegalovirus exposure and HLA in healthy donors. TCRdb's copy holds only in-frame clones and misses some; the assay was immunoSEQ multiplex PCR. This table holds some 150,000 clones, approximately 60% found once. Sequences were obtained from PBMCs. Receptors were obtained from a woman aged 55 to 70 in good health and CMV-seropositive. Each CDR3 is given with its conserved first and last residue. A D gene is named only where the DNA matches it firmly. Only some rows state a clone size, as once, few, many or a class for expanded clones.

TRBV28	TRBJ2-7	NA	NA	CASSPQGPLSHEQYF	TGTGCCAGCAGTCCACAGGGACCCCTTAGCCACGAGCAGTACTTC
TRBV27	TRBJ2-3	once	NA	CASSFWHSSTDTQYF	TGTGCCAGCAGTTTTTGGCACAGTAGCACAGATACGCAGTATTTT
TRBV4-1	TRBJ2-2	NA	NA	CASRPRSIGGAGELFF	TGCGCCAGCAGGCCAAGATCGATAGGGGGGGCCGGGGAGCTGTTTTTT
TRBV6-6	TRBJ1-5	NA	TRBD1	CASRQGADGQPQHF	TGTGCCAGCAGGCAGGGGGCAGACGGTCAGCCCCAGCATTTT
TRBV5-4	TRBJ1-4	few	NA	CASSRQDVVEKLFF	TGTGCCAGCAGCAGGCAGGATGTAGTTGAAAAACTGTTTTTT
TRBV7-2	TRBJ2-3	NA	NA	CASSPQGTDTQYF	TGTGCCAGCAGCCCACAGGGCACAGATACGCAGTATTTT
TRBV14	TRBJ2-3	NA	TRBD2	CASSPLAGAKDTQYF	TGTGCCAGCAGCCCACTAGCGGGGGCGAAGGATACGCAGTATTTT
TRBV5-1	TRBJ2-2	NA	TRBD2	CASSSSGANTGELFF	TGCGCCAGCAGCAGTAGCGGGGCGAACACCGGGGAGCTGTTTTTT
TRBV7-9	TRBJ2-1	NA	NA	CASNSVGNEQFF	TGTGCCAGCAATAGCGTTGGCAATGAGCAGTTCTTC
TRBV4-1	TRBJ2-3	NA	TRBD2	CASSPQRESTDTQYF	TGCGCCAGCAGCCCACAGCGGGAGAGCACAGATACGCAGTATTTT
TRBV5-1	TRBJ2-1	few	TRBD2	CASSTGTSVHNEQFF	TGCGCCAGCAGCACAGGGACTAGCGTTCACAATGAGCAGTTCTTC
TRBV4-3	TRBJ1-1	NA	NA	CASSQGRDWGEAFF	TGCGCCAGCAGCCAAGGGCGGGATTGGGGAGAGGCTTTCTTT
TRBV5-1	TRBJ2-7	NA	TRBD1	CASSIGTANYEQYF	TGCGCCAGCAGCATAGGGACAGCTAACTACGAGCAGTACTTC
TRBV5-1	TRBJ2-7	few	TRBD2	CASSLRTSGEYEQYF	TGCGCCAGCAGCCTACGGACTAGCGGGGAATACGAGCAGTACTTC
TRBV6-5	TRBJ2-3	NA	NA	CASSYVIGGETQYF	TGTGCCAGCAGTTACGTCATAGGGGGGGAGACGCAGTATTTT
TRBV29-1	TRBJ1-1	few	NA	CSVGTEVDTEAFF	TGCAGCGTTGGGACAGAGGTGGACACTGAAGCTTTCTTT
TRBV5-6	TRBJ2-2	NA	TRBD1	CASSWDRGSGELFF	TGTGCCAGCAGCTGGGACAGGGGGAGCGGGGAGCTGTTTTTT
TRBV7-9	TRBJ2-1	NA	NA	CASSLEGGNNEQFF	TGTGCCAGCAGCTTAGAGGGCGGGAACAATGAGCAGTTCTTC
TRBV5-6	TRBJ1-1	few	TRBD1	CASSNSRQGAITFF	TGTGCCAGCAGCAACTCCCGACAGGGGGCAATAACTTTCTTT
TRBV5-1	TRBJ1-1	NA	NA	CASSGAYEGVRSTEAFF	TGCGCCAGCAGCGGAGCTTATGAGGGGGTGCGGTCCACTGAAGCTTTCTTT